The clone carrying this T cell receptor beta chain was observed at least ten times. Its antigen is not identified. A library of TCRbeta sequences, prepared with unique molecular identifiers, was generated. TCRdb itself ran the PCR reads through MiXCR, one entry per CDR3 protein. This table has approximately 34,000 distinct CDR3 sequences, 5% to 7.5% appearing once. Germline CDR1 SEHNR, CDR2 FQNEAQ (reference sequence). The ends were cut back, 1 base at V and 6 bases at J, with 7 bases in the middle. The CDR3 consists of 12 residues. The source of the sample is a study of T-cell reconstitution after alpha-beta-depleted transplantation in children. Study-level points and caveats: In patients about two months after transplant, alpha-beta T cells reportedly arose from several hundred expanded graft clones. Diversity and T-cell counts at one year after transplant derived mostly from new T cells.

The sample here was peripheral blood, taken 60 days after TCRalphabeta/CD19-depleted stem cell transplant. This clonotype was obtained from a child less than two years old who had a stem cell transplant for acute myeloid leukemia, so the T cells may come from the graft donor. The chain is built from TRBV7-9 and TRBJ2-7; D unclear. The CDR3 spells CASSLVVSEQYF. CDR3 bases: TGTGCCAGCAGCTTAGTCGTATCCGAGCAGTACTTC.